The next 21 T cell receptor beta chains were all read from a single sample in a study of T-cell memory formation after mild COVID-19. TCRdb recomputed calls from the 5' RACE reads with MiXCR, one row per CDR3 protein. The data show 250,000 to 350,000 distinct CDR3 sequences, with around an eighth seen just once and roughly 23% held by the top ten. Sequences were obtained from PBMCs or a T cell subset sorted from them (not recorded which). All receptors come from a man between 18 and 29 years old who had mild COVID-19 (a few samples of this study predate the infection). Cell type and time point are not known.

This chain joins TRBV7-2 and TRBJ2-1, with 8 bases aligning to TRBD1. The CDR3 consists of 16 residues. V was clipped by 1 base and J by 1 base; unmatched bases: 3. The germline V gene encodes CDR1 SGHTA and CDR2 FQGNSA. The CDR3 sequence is CASSLEQGGSYNEQFF. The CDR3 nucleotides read TGTGCCAGCAGCTTAGAACAGGGGGGTTCCTACAATGAGCAGTTCTTC.

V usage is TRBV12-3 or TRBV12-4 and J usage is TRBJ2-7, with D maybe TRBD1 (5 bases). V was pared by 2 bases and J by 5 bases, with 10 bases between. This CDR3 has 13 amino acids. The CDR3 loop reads CASSLNRPHEQYF. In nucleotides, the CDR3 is TGTGCCAGCAGTTTAAACAGGCCCCACGAGCAGTACTTC.

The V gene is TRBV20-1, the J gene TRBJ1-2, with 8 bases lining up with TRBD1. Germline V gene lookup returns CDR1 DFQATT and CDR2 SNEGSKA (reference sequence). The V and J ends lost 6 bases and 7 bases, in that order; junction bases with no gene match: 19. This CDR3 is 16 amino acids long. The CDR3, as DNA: TGCAGTGCCAGAAGTGCCGAACAGGGGGACGTGACTGGCTACACCTTC. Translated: CSARSAEQGDVTGYTF.

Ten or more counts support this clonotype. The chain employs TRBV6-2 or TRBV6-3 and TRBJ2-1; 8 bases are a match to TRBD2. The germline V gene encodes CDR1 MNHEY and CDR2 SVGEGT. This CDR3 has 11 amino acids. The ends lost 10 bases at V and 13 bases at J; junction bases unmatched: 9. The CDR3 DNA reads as TGTGCCATTCTAGCGGGTAGGGCCCAGTTCTTC. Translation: CAILAGRAQFF.

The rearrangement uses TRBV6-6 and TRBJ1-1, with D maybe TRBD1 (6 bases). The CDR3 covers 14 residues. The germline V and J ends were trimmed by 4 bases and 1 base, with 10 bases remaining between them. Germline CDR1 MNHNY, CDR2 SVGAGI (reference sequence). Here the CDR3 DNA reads TGTGCCAGCAGTTTCAGGACAGAGAACACTGAAGCTTTCTTT. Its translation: CASSFRTENTEAFF.

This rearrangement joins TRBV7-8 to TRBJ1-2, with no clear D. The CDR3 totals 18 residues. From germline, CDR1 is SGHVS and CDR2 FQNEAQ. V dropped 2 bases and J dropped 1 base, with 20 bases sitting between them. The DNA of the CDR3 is TGTGCCAGCAGCTTAACCAGCGAGGCCAGGACTTTTAACTATGGCTACACCTTC. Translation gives CASSLTSEARTFNYGYTF.

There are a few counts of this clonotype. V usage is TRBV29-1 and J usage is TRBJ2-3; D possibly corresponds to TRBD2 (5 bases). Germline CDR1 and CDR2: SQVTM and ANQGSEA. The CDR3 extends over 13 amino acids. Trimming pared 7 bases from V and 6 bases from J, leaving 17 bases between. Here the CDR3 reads CSASTGRGDTQYF. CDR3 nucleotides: TGCAGCGCATCGACGGGCCGGGGTGATACGCAGTATTTT.

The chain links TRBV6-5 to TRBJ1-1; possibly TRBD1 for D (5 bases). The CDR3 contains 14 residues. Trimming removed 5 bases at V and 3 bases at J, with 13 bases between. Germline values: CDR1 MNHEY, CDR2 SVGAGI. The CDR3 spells CASSPGRTYTEAFF. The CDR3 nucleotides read TGTGCCAGCAGTCCGGGACGAACCTACACTGAAGCTTTCTTT.

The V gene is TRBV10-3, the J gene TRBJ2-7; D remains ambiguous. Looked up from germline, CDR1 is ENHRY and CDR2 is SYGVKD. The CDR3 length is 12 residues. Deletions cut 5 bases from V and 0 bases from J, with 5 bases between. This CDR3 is CAISSFSYEQYF. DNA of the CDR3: TGTGCCATCAGTAGTTTCTCCTACGAGCAGTACTTC.

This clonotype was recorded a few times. The CDR3 DNA reads TGTGCCAGCAGTTTCGGTTCCGGCAGGGAAGCTTTCTTT. This sequence encodes CASSFGSGREAFF. The genes are TRBV6-5 and TRBJ1-1; D ambiguous. Germline V gene lookup returns CDR1 MNHEY and CDR2 SVGAGI. CDR3 size: 13 residues. With 4 bases removed from V and 8 bases from J, the gap between germline ends came to 14 bases.

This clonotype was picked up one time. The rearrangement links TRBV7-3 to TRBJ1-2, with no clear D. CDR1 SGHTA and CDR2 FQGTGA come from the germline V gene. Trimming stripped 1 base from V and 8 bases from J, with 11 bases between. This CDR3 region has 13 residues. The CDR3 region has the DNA TGTGCCAGCAGCTTAAGTGCAGGCGGAGGCTACACCTTC. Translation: CASSLSAGGGYTF.

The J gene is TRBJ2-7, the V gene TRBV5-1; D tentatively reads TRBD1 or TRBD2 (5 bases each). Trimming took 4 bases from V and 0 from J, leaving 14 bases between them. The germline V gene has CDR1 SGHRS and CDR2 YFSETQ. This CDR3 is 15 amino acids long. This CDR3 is CASSPGAPDSYEQYF. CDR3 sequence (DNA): TGCGCCAGCAGCCCCGGGGCACCCGACTCCTACGAGCAGTACTTC.

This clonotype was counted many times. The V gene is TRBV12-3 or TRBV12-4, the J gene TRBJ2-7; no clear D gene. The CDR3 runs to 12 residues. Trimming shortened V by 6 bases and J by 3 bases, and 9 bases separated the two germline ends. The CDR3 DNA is TGTGCCAGCAGCTTATTGGGCTACGAGCAGTACTTC. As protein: CASSLLGYEQYF.

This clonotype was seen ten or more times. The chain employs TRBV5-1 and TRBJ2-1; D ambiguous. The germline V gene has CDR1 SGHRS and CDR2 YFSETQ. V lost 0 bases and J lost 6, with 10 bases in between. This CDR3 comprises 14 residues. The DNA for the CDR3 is TGCGCCAGCAGCTTGGAGTCCGGCCTCAATGAGCAGTTCTTC. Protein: CASSLESGLNEQFF.

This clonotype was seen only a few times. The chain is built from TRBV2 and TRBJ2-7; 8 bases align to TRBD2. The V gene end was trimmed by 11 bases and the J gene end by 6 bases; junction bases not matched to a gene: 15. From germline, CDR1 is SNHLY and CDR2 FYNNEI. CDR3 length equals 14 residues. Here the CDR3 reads CAAGGDQGYGEQYV. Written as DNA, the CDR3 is TGTGCCGCCGGGGGGGACCAGGGGTACGGCGAGCAGTACGTC.

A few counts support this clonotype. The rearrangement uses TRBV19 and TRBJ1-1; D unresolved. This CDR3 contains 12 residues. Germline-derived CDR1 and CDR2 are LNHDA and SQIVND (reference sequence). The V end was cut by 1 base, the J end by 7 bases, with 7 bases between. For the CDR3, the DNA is TGTGCCAGTAGTATAGGGGGTATTGAAGCTTTCTTT. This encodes CASSIGGIEAFF.

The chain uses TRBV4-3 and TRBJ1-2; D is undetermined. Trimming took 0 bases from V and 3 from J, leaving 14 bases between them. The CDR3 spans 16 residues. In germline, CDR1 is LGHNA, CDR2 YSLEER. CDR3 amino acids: CASSQENEEGDYGYTF. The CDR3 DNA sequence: TGCGCCAGCAGCCAAGAAAATGAGGAGGGCGACTATGGCTACACCTTC.

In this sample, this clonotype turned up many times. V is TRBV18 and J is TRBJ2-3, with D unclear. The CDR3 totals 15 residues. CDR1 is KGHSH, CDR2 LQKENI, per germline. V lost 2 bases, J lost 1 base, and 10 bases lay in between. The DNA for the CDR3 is TGTGCCAGCTCACCATTCGGACGGGGCACAGATACGCAGTATTTT. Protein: CASSPFGRGTDTQYF.

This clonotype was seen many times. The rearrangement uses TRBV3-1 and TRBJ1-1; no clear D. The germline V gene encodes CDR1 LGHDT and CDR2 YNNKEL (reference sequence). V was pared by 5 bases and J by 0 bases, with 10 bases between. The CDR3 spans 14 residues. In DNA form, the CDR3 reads TGTGCCAGCAGCTTTGGGGTAATGAACACTGAAGCTTTCTTT. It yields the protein CASSFGVMNTEAFF.

For the CDR3, the DNA is TGCAGTGCCACCCCCGGGACCCGGGAACTGGGAGCTTTCTTT. It specifies CSATPGTRELGAFF. V and J are TRBV20-1 and TRBJ1-1; tentatively, D is TRBD1 (5 bases). CDR1 is DFQATT and CDR2 is SNEGSKA in the germline V gene (reference sequence). V was cut by 6 bases and J by 10 bases, with 24 bases left in between. There are 14 residues in the CDR3.

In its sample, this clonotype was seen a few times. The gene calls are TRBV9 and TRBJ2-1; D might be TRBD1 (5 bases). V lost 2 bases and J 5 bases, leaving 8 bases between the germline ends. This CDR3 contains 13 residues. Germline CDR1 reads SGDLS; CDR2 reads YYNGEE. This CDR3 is CASSVIGDNEQFF. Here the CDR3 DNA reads TGTGCCAGCAGCGTTATAGGGGACAATGAGCAGTTCTTC.